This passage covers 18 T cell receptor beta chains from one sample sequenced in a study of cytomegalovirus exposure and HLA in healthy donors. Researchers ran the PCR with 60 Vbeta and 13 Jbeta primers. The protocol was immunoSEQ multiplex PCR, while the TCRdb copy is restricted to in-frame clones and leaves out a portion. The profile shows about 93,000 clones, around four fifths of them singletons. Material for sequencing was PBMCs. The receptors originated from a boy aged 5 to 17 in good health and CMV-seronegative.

CDR3 in amino acids: CASSPAPTGGGNTIYF. The CDR3 nucleotides read TGTGCCAGCAGCCCAGCCCCGACAGGGGGAGGAAACACCATATATTTT. This sequence joins TRBV7-2 and TRBJ1-3; 9 bases are a match to TRBD1. Unmatched junction bases numbered 9, after V lost 5 bases and J lost 4 bases. CDR1 and CDR2 from the germline V gene are SGHTA and FQGNSA. CDR3 length equals 16 residues.

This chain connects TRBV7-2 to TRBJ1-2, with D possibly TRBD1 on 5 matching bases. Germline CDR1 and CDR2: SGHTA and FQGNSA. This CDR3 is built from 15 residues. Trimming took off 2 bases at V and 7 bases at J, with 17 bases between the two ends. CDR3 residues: CASSLTGSGMRGYTF. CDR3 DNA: TGTGCCAGCAGCTTAACTGGGTCAGGGATGCGTGGCTACACCTTC.

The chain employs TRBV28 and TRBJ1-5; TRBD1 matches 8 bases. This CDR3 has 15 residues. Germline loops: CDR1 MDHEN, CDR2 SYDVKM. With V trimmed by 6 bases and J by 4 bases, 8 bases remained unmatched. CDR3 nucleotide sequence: TGTGCCAGCAGAATAGACAGGGGTGGAAATCAGCCCCAGCATTTT. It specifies CASRIDRGGNQPQHF.

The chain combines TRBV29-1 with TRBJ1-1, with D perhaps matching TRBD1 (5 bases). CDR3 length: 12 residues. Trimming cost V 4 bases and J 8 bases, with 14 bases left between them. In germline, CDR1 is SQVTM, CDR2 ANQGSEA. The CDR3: CSVGRQNREAFF. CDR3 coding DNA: TGCAGCGTTGGTCGACAGAATCGAGAAGCTTTCTTT.

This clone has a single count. CDR3 DNA: TGTGCCTGGAGTGTACCGGTAGTTGAGCAGTTCTTC. Translation: CAWSVPVVEQFF. The chain uses TRBV30 and TRBJ2-1, with D uncertain. The length of the CDR3 is 12 residues. V was cut by 0 bases and J by 9 bases, with 9 bases left in between. CDR1 and CDR2 (germline): GTSNPN, SVGIG (reference sequence). The full variable domain, completed using reference TRBV30 and TRBJ2-1, is SQTIHQWPATLVQPVGSPLSLECTVEGTSNPNLYWYRQAAGRGLQLLFYSVGIGQISSEVPQNLSASRPQDRQFILSSKKLLLSDSGFYLCAWSVPVVEQFFGPGTRLTVL.

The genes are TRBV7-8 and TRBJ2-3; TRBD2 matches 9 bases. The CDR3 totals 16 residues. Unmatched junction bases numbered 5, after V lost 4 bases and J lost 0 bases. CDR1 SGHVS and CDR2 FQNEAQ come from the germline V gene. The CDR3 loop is CASSYSGGASTDTQYF. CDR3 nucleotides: TGTGCCAGCAGCTATAGCGGGGGAGCTAGCACAGATACGCAGTATTTT.

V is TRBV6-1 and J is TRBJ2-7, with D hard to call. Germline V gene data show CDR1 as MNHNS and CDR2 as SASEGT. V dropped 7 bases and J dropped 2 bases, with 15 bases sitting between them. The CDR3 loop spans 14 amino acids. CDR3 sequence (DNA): TGTGCCAGCAAAGAAGGAGCCGGTCCCTACGAGCAGTACTTC. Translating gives CASKEGAGPYEQYF.

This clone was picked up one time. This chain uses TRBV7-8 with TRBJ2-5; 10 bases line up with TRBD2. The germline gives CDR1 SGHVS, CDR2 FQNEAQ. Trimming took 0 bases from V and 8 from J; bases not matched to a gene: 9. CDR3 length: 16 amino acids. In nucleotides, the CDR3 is TGTGCCAGCAGCTTAGCGTTAGCGGGGGGTAAGAGAACCCAGTACTTC. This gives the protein CASSLALAGGKRTQYF.

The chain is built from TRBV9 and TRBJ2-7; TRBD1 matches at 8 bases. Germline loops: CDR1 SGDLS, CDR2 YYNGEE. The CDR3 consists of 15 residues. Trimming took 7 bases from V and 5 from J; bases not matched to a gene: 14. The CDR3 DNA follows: TGTGCCAGCGGACAGGGATTTGCTAGAGGGGACGAGCAGTACTTC. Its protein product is CASGQGFARGDEQYF.

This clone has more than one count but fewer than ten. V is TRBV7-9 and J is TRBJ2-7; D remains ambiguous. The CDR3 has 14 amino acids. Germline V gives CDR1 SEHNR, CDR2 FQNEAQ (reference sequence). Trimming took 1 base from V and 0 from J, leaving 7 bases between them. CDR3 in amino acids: CASSLVRSSYEQYF. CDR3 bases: TGTGCCAGCAGCTTAGTTAGGAGCTCCTACGAGCAGTACTTC.

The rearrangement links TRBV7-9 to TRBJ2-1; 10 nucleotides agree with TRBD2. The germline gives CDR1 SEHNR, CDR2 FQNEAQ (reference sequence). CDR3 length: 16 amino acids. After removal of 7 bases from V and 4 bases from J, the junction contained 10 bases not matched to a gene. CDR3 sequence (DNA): TGTGCCAGCACCCCTATCCAGCGGGGGGGGTACAATGAGCAGTTCTTC. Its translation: CASTPIQRGGYNEQFF.

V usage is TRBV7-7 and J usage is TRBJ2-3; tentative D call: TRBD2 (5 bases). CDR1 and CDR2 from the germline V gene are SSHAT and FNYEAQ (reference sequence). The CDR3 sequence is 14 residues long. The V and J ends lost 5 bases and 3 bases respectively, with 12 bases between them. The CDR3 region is CASSRVGGTDTQYF. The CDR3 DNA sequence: TGTGCCAGCAGCAGAGTTGGCGGGACAGATACGCAGTATTTT. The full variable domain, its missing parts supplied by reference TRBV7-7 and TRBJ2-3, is GAGVSQSPRYKVTKRGQDVTLRCDPISSHATLYWYQQALGQGPEFLTYFNYEAQPDKSGLPSDRFSAERPEGSISTLTIQRTEQRDSAMYRCASSRVGGTDTQYFGPGTRLTVL.

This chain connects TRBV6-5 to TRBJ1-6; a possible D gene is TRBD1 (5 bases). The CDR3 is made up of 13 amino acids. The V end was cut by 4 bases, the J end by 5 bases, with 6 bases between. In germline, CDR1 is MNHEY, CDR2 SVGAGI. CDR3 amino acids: CASSLQDNSPLHF. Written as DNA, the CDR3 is TGTGCCAGCAGTTTACAGGATAATTCACCCCTCCACTTT.

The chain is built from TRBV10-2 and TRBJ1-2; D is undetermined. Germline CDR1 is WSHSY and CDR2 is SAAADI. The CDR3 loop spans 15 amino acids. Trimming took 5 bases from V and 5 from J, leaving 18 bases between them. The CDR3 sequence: CASSQDSGLLYGYTF. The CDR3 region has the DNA TGCGCCAGCAGTCAGGACTCCGGTCTACTTTATGGCTACACCTTC.

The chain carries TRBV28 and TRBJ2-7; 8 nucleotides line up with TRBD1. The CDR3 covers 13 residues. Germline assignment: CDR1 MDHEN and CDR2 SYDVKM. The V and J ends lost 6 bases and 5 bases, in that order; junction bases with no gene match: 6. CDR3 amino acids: CASRSDRVHEQYF. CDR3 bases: TGTGCCAGCAGATCGGACAGGGTACACGAGCAGTACTTC.

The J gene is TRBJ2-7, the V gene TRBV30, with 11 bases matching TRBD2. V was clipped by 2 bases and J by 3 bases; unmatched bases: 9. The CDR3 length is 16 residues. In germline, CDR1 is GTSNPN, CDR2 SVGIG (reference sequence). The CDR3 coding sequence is TGTGCCTGGAGTCCTACCGGGACTAGCGGCCGCTACGAGCAGTACTTC. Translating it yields CAWSPTGTSGRYEQYF.

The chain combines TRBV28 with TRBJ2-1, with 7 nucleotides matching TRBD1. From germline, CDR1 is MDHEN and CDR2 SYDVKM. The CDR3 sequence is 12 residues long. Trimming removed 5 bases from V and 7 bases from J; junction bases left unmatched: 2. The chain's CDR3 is CASSARGNEQFF. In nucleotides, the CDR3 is TGTGCCAGCAGTGCCAGGGGGAATGAGCAGTTCTTC.

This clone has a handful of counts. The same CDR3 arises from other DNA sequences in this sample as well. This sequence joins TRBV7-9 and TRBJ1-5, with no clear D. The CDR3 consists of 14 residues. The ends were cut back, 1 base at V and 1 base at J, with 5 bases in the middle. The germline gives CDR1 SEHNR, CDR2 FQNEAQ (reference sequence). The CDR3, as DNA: TGTGCCAGCAGCTTAGGGGCCAGCAATCAGCCCCAGCATTTT. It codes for CASSLGASNQPQHF.